The rows below give T cell receptor beta chains drawn from one sample of a study of blood T cells in healthy people across ages. Each CDR3 protein gets one entry after TCRdb re-called the 5' RACE reads with MiXCR. The sample has approximately 580,000 distinct CDR3 sequences, 24% seen once; the top ten hold around 10%. The same sample was also studied in work on T cells of mothers and their children.

The material sequenced was blood. The receptors were sampled from a boy younger than 18 in good health. Both conserved end residues are part of each CDR3. The D gene is left open where the match is weak. For some rows the clone size is stated as once, few or many, or as a class when expanded; others skip it.

j_gene: TRBJ1-1
d_gene: .
v_gene: TRBV28
abundance: .
CDR3aa: CASSSPPGEANTEAFF
CDR3nt: TGTGCCAGCAGTTCTCCCCCAGGGGAGGCGAACACTGAAGCTTTCTTT

j_gene: TRBJ2-5
d_gene: TRBD2
v_gene: TRBV28
abundance: once
CDR3aa: CASSLWFELAGPQETQYF
CDR3nt: TGTGCCAGCAGTTTATGGTTTGAACTAGCGGGGCCCCAAGAGACCCAGTACTTC

j_gene: TRBJ1-4
d_gene: TRBD1
v_gene: TRBV28
abundance: .
CDR3aa: CASNFLNRGEKLFF
CDR3nt: TGTGCCAGCAATTTTCTAAACAGGGGTGAAAAACTGTTTTTT

j_gene: TRBJ2-3
d_gene: .
v_gene: TRBV29-1
abundance: .
CDR3aa: CSGQSTDTQYF
CDR3nt: TGCAGTGGTCAGAGCACAGATACGCAGTATTTT

j_gene: TRBJ2-7
d_gene: .
v_gene: TRBV25-1
abundance: .
CDR3aa: CASSELVTNEQYF
CDR3nt: TGTGCCAGCAGTGAATTGGTGACAAACGAGCAGTACTTC

j_gene: TRBJ2-5
d_gene: .
v_gene: TRBV25-1
abundance: many
CDR3aa: CASSETETQYF
CDR3nt: TGTGCCAGCAGTGAAACCGAGACCCAGTACTTC

j_gene: TRBJ1-2
d_gene: TRBD1
v_gene: TRBV20-1
abundance: few
CDR3aa: CSAPDRVNYGYTF
CDR3nt: TGCAGTGCACCGGACAGGGTAAACTATGGCTACACCTTC

j_gene: TRBJ2-5
d_gene: .
v_gene: TRBV4-2
abundance: many
CDR3aa: CASSQDGGQGGETQYF
CDR3nt: TGTGCCAGCAGCCAAGATGGGGGGCAGGGCGGTGAGACCCAGTACTTC

j_gene: TRBJ2-3
d_gene: TRBD1
v_gene: TRBV28
abundance: .
CDR3aa: CASRVDEKGQDTDTQYF
CDR3nt: TGTGCCAGCAGAGTCGACGAGAAGGGACAGGACACAGATACGCAGTATTTT

j_gene: TRBJ2-7
d_gene: .
v_gene: TRBV6-1
abundance: many
CDR3aa: CASSENGTPSYEQYF
CDR3nt: TGTGCCAGCAGTGAGAACGGGACTCCTTCCTACGAGCAGTACTTC

j_gene: TRBJ2-5
d_gene: TRBD1
v_gene: TRBV6-1
abundance: few
CDR3aa: CASSEATGGQETQYF
CDR3nt: TGTGCCAGCAGTGAAGCGACAGGGGGGCAAGAGACCCAGTACTTC

j_gene: TRBJ2-5
d_gene: .
v_gene: TRBV10-3
abundance: .
CDR3aa: CAISVSAGETQYF
CDR3nt: TGTGCCATCAGTGTGTCAGCCGGAGAGACCCAGTACTTC

j_gene: TRBJ2-1
d_gene: TRBD2
v_gene: TRBV20-1
abundance: .
CDR3aa: CSLSGRAWYNEQFF
CDR3nt: TGCAGTTTGAGCGGGAGGGCCTGGTACAATGAGCAGTTCTTC

j_gene: TRBJ2-7
d_gene: .
v_gene: TRBV6-2/TRBV6-3
abundance: .
CDR3aa: CASSPLDFNYEQYF
CDR3nt: TGTGCCAGCAGTCCACTCGACTTTAACTACGAGCAGTACTTC

j_gene: TRBJ2-3
d_gene: .
v_gene: TRBV7-2
abundance: few
CDR3aa: CASSEGLADTQYF
CDR3nt: TGTGCCAGCAGCGAAGGATTAGCAGATACGCAGTATTTT

j_gene: TRBJ2-3
d_gene: TRBD2
v_gene: TRBV6-1
abundance: .
CDR3aa: CASSGGSGGTDTQYF
CDR3nt: TGTGCCAGCAGTGGTGGAAGCGGGGGAACAGATACGCAGTATTTT

j_gene: TRBJ1-2
d_gene: TRBD1
v_gene: TRBV18
abundance: few
CDR3aa: CASSPSDRAHYGYTF
CDR3nt: TGTGCCAGCTCACCGTCCGACAGGGCCCACTATGGCTACACCTTC

j_gene: TRBJ2-1
d_gene: TRBD2
v_gene: TRBV29-1
abundance: .
CDR3aa: CSVVGLAGYNEQFF
CDR3nt: TGCAGCGTTGTGGGACTAGCGGGGTACAATGAGCAGTTCTTC

j_gene: TRBJ2-5
d_gene: .
v_gene: TRBV15
abundance: few
CDR3aa: CATSRVGGRQETQYF
CDR3nt: TGTGCCACCAGCAGAGTCGGGGGGCGCCAAGAGACCCAGTACTTC

j_gene: TRBJ2-3
d_gene: TRBD2
v_gene: TRBV7-2
abundance: .
CDR3aa: CASSPGLAGGGFPDTQYF
CDR3nt: TGTGCCAGCAGCCCAGGACTAGCGGGAGGAGGATTTCCAGATACGCAGTATTTT

j_gene: TRBJ1-2
d_gene: .
v_gene: TRBV12-3/TRBV12-4
abundance: .
CDR3aa: CASSLSGARSGYTF
CDR3nt: TGTGCCAGCAGTTTATCGGGGGCGCGGTCTGGCTACACCTTC

j_gene: TRBJ2-1
d_gene: .
v_gene: TRBV28
abundance: few
CDR3aa: CAIQNLGGGYGEQFF
CDR3nt: TGTGCCATCCAGAATTTGGGAGGAGGGTACGGTGAGCAGTTCTTC

j_gene: TRBJ1-4
d_gene: .
v_gene: TRBV28
abundance: many
CDR3aa: CASSLLGATNEKLFF
CDR3nt: TGTGCCAGCAGTTTGTTGGGGGCTACCAATGAAAAACTGTTTTTT

j_gene: TRBJ2-1
d_gene: .
v_gene: TRBV5-6
abundance: .
CDR3aa: CASSLDFSSGYNEQFF
CDR3nt: TGTGCCAGCAGCTTGGACTTCTCCAGCGGATACAATGAGCAGTTCTTC

j_gene: TRBJ2-1
d_gene: .
v_gene: TRBV5-1
abundance: few
CDR3aa: CASSPRSGSYNEQFF
CDR3nt: TGCGCCAGCAGCCCCCGATCGGGCTCCTACAATGAGCAGTTCTTC

j_gene: TRBJ2-6
d_gene: .
v_gene: TRBV7-8
abundance: .
CDR3aa: CASSLVGPIQSRSGANVLTF
CDR3nt: TGTGCCAGCAGCTTAGTTGGACCAATCCAAAGTAGGTCTGGGGCCAACGTCCTGACTTTC

j_gene: TRBJ1-3
d_gene: TRBD1
v_gene: TRBV20-1
abundance: few
CDR3aa: CSANRDRGPLSGNTIYF
CDR3nt: TGCAGTGCTAACCGGGACAGGGGACCGCTCTCTGGAAACACCATATATTTT

j_gene: TRBJ2-7
d_gene: TRBD1
v_gene: TRBV29-1
abundance: .
CDR3aa: CSVEDLTGVREQYF
CDR3nt: TGCAGCGTTGAAGATCTTACAGGGGTGAGAGAGCAGTACTTC

j_gene: TRBJ1-2
d_gene: .
v_gene: TRBV7-2
abundance: few
CDR3aa: CASSLNRGDYGYTF
CDR3nt: TGTGCCAGCAGCTTAAATCGGGGCGACTATGGCTACACCTTC

j_gene: TRBJ2-5
d_gene: TRBD2
v_gene: TRBV20-1
abundance: few
CDR3aa: CSASLWIAGQETQYF
CDR3nt: TGCAGTGCTAGTCTCTGGATAGCGGGACAAGAGACCCAGTACTTC

j_gene: TRBJ2-7
d_gene: TRBD2
v_gene: TRBV6-2/TRBV6-3
abundance: few
CDR3aa: CASSQGTSGISYEQYF
CDR3nt: TGTGCCAGCAGTCAAGGGACTAGCGGGATCTCCTACGAGCAGTACTTC

j_gene: TRBJ1-4
d_gene: TRBD1
v_gene: TRBV2
abundance: .
CDR3aa: CASSGGTGTEKLFF
CDR3nt: TGTGCCAGCAGTGGGGGGACAGGAACCGAAAAACTGTTTTTT

j_gene: TRBJ1-6
d_gene: .
v_gene: TRBV27
abundance: .
CDR3aa: CASSVGPEAPNSPLHF
CDR3nt: TGTGCCAGCAGTGTAGGCCCCGAGGCCCCTAATTCACCCCTCCACTTT

j_gene: TRBJ2-3
d_gene: .
v_gene: TRBV6-2/TRBV6-3
abundance: few
CDR3aa: CASSYSTGGLADTQYF
CDR3nt: TGTGCCAGCAGTTACAGTACAGGGGGACTAGCAGATACGCAGTATTTT

j_gene: TRBJ2-7
d_gene: .
v_gene: TRBV14
abundance: few
CDR3aa: CASSQERPSSYEQYF
CDR3nt: TGTGCCAGCAGCCAAGAGAGGCCCAGCTCCTACGAGCAGTACTTC

j_gene: TRBJ1-2
d_gene: TRBD1
v_gene: TRBV10-3
abundance: few
CDR3aa: CAISGGTGNGYTF
CDR3nt: TGTGCCATCAGTGGAGGGACAGGGAACGGCTACACCTTC

j_gene: TRBJ2-5
d_gene: .
v_gene: TRBV7-2
abundance: many
CDR3aa: CASSSWGVTQYF
CDR3nt: TGTGCCAGCAGCTCATGGGGGGTGACCCAGTACTTC

j_gene: TRBJ2-5
d_gene: TRBD2
v_gene: TRBV15
abundance: few
CDR3aa: CATSSPTSGSEYQETQYF
CDR3nt: TGTGCCACCAGCAGCCCGACTAGCGGGAGCGAGTACCAAGAGACCCAGTACTTC

j_gene: TRBJ1-6
d_gene: .
v_gene: TRBV7-2
abundance: .
CDR3aa: CASSSDRGNSPLHF
CDR3nt: TGTGCCAGCAGCTCAGATCGGGGAAATTCACCCCTCCACTTT

j_gene: TRBJ2-5
d_gene: .
v_gene: TRBV13
abundance: few
CDR3aa: CASSSGIETQYF
CDR3nt: TGTGCCAGCTCCTCGGGTATTGAGACCCAGTACTTC

j_gene: TRBJ1-2
d_gene: .
v_gene: TRBV5-1
abundance: .
CDR3aa: CASSGDTYGYTF
CDR3nt: TGCGCCAGCAGTGGGGACACCTATGGCTACACCTTC

j_gene: TRBJ2-7
d_gene: .
v_gene: TRBV29-1
abundance: few
CDR3aa: CSVGQAIGYEQYF
CDR3nt: TGCAGCGTTGGACAGGCAATAGGGTACGAGCAGTACTTC

j_gene: TRBJ2-7
d_gene: .
v_gene: TRBV29-1
abundance: many
CDR3aa: CSVEDRGTYEQYF
CDR3nt: TGCAGCGTTGAAGACAGGGGTACCTACGAGCAGTACTTC

j_gene: TRBJ2-1
d_gene: .
v_gene: TRBV9
abundance: few
CDR3aa: CASSEFSGYNEQFF
CDR3nt: TGTGCCAGCAGCGAGTTTAGCGGTTACAATGAGCAGTTCTTC

j_gene: TRBJ1-1
d_gene: TRBD1
v_gene: TRBV7-3
abundance: few
CDR3aa: CASSPGTGGLTEAFF
CDR3nt: TGTGCCAGCAGCCCGGGGACAGGGGGCCTGACTGAAGCTTTCTTT

j_gene: TRBJ1-1
d_gene: TRBD1
v_gene: TRBV12-3/TRBV12-4
abundance: few
CDR3aa: CASSSPAGGTEAFF
CDR3nt: TGTGCCAGCAGTTCGCCGGCAGGGGGGACTGAAGCTTTCTTT

j_gene: TRBJ1-1
d_gene: TRBD1
v_gene: TRBV20-1
abundance: .
CDR3aa: CSALQGATSTEAFF
CDR3nt: TGCAGTGCCCTACAGGGGGCCACGAGCACTGAAGCTTTCTTT

j_gene: TRBJ2-3
d_gene: TRBD2
v_gene: TRBV12-3/TRBV12-4
abundance: few
CDR3aa: CASSGLADYRQYF
CDR3nt: TGTGCCAGCAGCGGACTAGCGGATTACAGGCAGTATTTT

j_gene: TRBJ2-1
d_gene: TRBD2
v_gene: TRBV14
abundance: .
CDR3aa: CASSRPPRSGSYNEQFF
CDR3nt: TGTGCCAGCAGCCGCCCCCCTCGAAGCGGGAGCTACAATGAGCAGTTCTTC

j_gene: TRBJ2-3
d_gene: .
v_gene: TRBV28
abundance: few
CDR3aa: CASSPGWGRVDTQYF
CDR3nt: TGTGCCAGCAGCCCCGGTTGGGGGAGAGTCGATACGCAGTATTTT